This T cell receptor beta chain is drawn from a study of shared clonotypes between healthy human individuals. The repertoire was sequenced with immunoSEQ multiplex PCR; TCRdb's copy has only in-frame clones and lacks some. This sample has about 1 million clones, with around 75% found just once. This clone was detected a few times. Sequencing was carried out using memory CD4+ T cells sorted from blood. Subset of the sample: CD45RA-negative fraction. This clonotype was sampled from a man aged 18-30 years in good health.

CDR3 protein: CASRLGTSGYNEQFF. The CDR3, as DNA: TGTGCCAGCAGACTAGGGACTAGCGGGTACAATGAGCAGTTCTTC. The chain couples TRBV14 to TRBJ2-1, with 12 bases identical to TRBD2. Trimming cost V 6 bases and J 4 bases; bases outside gene matches: 4. Germline CDR1 SGHDN, CDR2 FVKESK. There are 15 residues in the CDR3.